This note documents a single T cell receptor (beta chain) sequence. Its antigen is currently unknown. A junction boundary mismatches the germline segment, possibly from a read error. Amplification of TCR beta used genomic DNA extracted from peripheral blood. A mixed TRB-A/B primer pool amplified rearranged TRB by multiplex touch-down PCR. TCRdb reprocessed the multiplex PCR reads with MiXCR, giving one entry per CDR3 protein. In the table there are fewer than 15,000 distinct CDR3 sequences, around a quarter of which are singletons. These data originate in a study of T cell repertoires in aging, cancer and after chemotherapy. The CDR3 is 12 residues long. Germline CDR1 is SGHDT and CDR2 is YYEEEE. Study conclusions and caveats: Hematological cancer patients had lymphoid organ infiltration that may impair thymic emigration or T cell expansion.

The source material was blood. This TCR derives from a human donor with a blood cancer. V gene TRBV5-6 combines with J gene TRBJ2-3; D is ambiguous. The CDR3 is CASSFLTDTQYF. CDR3 DNA: TGCGCCAGCAGCTTCCTCACAGATACGCAGTATTTT.